Listed below are T cell receptor beta chains from one sample, sequenced in a study of regulatory T cells in long-lasting Graves disease. TCRdb analysed the multiplex PCR reads with MiXCR anew, one entry per CDR3 protein. The table includes 300,000 to 500,000 distinct CDR3 sequences, about 20% detected once. The source was peripheral blood mononuclear cells (PBMCs), collected when the disease was refractory, from a patient treated with antithyroid drugs. The receptors originated from a female donor with Graves disease. Both conserved end residues are part of each CDR3. A D gene is named only where the DNA matches it firmly. Only part of the rows carry a size: once, few, many, or a class if the clone is expanded.

clone_size j_call v_call d_call cdr3_nt cdr3_aa
- TRBJ1-1 TRBV19 - TGTGCCAGTAGTCCGTCTCGAGACACTGAAGCTTTCTTT CASSPSRDTEAFF
few TRBJ2-5 TRBV6-1 - TGTGCCAGCAGCCACTATAGTCTTTGGGAGACCCAGTACTTC CASSHYSLWETQYF
- TRBJ1-2 TRBV27 - TGTGCCAGCAGTTCCGACCGAATTTCCTCGGGACTTACCTTC CASSSDRISSGLTF
- TRBJ2-7 TRBV5-5 - TGTGCCAGCAGCCCTAATTATGGGTTCAACGAGCAGTACTTC CASSPNYGFNEQYF
many TRBJ1-4 TRBV15 - TGTGCCACCACCGTGTTTTCAGATGAAAAACTGTTTTTT CATTVFSDEKLFF
few TRBJ1-4 TRBV12-3/TRBV12-4 - TGTGCCAGCAGCCAACGCGGTGCGGGATTCAATGAAAAACTGTTTTTT CASSQRGAGFNEKLFF
many TRBJ1-5 TRBV30 TRBD1 TGTGCCTGGAGACAGGGGGCCAATCAGCCCCAGCATTTT CAWRQGANQPQHF
few TRBJ2-2 TRBV5-6 - TGTGCCAGCAGCTTGGTTGGACCCAGCGAAAACGGGGAGCTGTTTTTT CASSLVGPSENGELFF
- TRBJ2-7 TRBV11-2 - TGTGCCAGCAGCTTACTCAGAGGGGGTCCCTTAGAACAGTACTTC CASSLLRGGPLEQYF
- TRBJ1-4 TRBV28 - TGTGCCAGCAGTTCCCTTCTGGGGGGCACGGGGGCCATAACCGCAACTAATGAAAAACTGTTTTTT CASSSLLGGTGAITATNEKLFF
many TRBJ2-7 TRBV11-2 - TGTGCCAGCAGCTTATCCTTCGAGGACTACGAGCAGTACTTC CASSLSFEDYEQYF
many TRBJ2-2 TRBV27 TRBD2 TGTGCCAGCAGTATACTAGCGGCGAACACCGGGGAGCTGTTTTTT CASSILAANTGELFF
many TRBJ2-5 TRBV15 TRBD2 TGTGCCACCAGCAGAGATTTAGCTAGCGGAGTTGCGGAGACCCAGTACTTC CATSRDLASGVAETQYF
many TRBJ2-2 TRBV12-3/TRBV12-4 - TGTGCCAGCAGTTTCTGGGGGGCCGGGGAGCTGTTTTTT CASSFWGAGELFF
many TRBJ2-7 TRBV28 - TGTGCCAGCAGTACTCCTAGTCGAACCTACGAGCAGTACTTC CASSTPSRTYEQYF
many TRBJ1-5 TRBV2 TRBD1 TGTGCCAGCAGTGTTGGGACAGGGAATCAGCCCCAGCATTTT CASSVGTGNQPQHF
many TRBJ2-7 TRBV11-2 - TGTGCCAGCAGCTTAGAATTAGCCCTCTCCTACGAGCAGTACTTC CASSLELALSYEQYF
many TRBJ2-7 TRBV7-8 TRBD1 TGTGCCAGCAGCCAAAGGACAGGGCTATCCTACGAGCAGTACTTC CASSQRTGLSYEQYF
many TRBJ2-7 TRBV11-3 TRBD2 TGTGCCAGCAGCTCAAGAGACGAACTAGCGGGAGACCCCTACGAGCAGTACTTC CASSSRDELAGDPYEQYF
- TRBJ1-2 TRBV7-8 TRBD1 TGTGCCAGCGGAAAATACGGGACAGGGGGCTTCATTGATCGACACTATGGCTACACCTTC CASGKYGTGGFIDRHYGYTF
few TRBJ2-2 TRBV19 - TGTGCCAGTAGTACTCGAGTCACCGGGGAGCTGTTTTTT CASSTRVTGELFF
many TRBJ2-5 TRBV28 - TGTGCCAGCAGCCCCCGAGGGGGGGAAGAGACCCAGTACTTC CASSPRGGEETQYF
few TRBJ2-3 TRBV27 TRBD2 TGTGCCAGCAGATCCGGGACTAGCGGCACAGATACGCAGTATTTT CASRSGTSGTDTQYF
few TRBJ2-7 TRBV6-1 - TGTGCCAGCAAGGGGGACACTTTGGTAGCCCAAGAGCAGTACTTC CASKGDTLVAQEQYF
few TRBJ2-7 TRBV20-1 - TGCAGTGCTAGGCAGGGAGGGGGTGGGTACGAGCAGTACTTC CSARQGGGGYEQYF
- TRBJ1-2 TRBV28 - TGTGCCAGCAGTTCCCTCGCCGAACGGGGGGACGGCTACACCTTC CASSSLAERGDGYTF
many TRBJ2-7 TRBV2 - TGTGCCAGCACCCGGGTAGCGAACTACGAGCAGTACTTC CASTRVANYEQYF
many TRBJ2-7 TRBV20-1 - TGCAGTGCTATTCTTTGGGGGGAATACGAGCAGTACTTC CSAILWGEYEQYF
few TRBJ2-5 TRBV12-3/TRBV12-4 TRBD1 TGTGCCGGCAGTGCAGGACAGGGGTTAGAGACCCAGTACTTC CAGSAGQGLETQYF
- TRBJ2-4 TRBV20-1 - TGCAGTGCCAGTACACCGAGAGCCAAAAACATTCAGTACTTC CSASTPRAKNIQYF
few TRBJ2-7 TRBV10-3 TRBD1 TGTGCCACGACAGGGTATTCCTACGAGCAGTACTTC CATTGYSYEQYF
many TRBJ1-1 TRBV2 TRBD1 TGTGCCAGCAATGACAGGGTCGGGGGCACTGAAGCTTTCTTT CASNDRVGGTEAFF
many TRBJ2-7 TRBV11-2 TRBD2 TGTGCCAGCAGCTTATCGGGACTAGCCGACTCCTACGAGCAGTACTTC CASSLSGLADSYEQYF
many TRBJ2-5 TRBV20-1 - TGCAGTGCCTATCCCAGTCTGACCGGGAATTTAGAGACCCAGTACTTC CSAYPSLTGNLETQYF
- TRBJ2-1 TRBV12-3/TRBV12-4 - TGTGCCAGCAGTTTTAATGACGGGAGCTCTGTGATCTTC CASSFNDGSSVIF
- TRBJ2-7 TRBV7-9 - TGTGCCAGCAGCAGCAAGGACGGCTCCTACGAGCAGTACTTC CASSSKDGSYEQYF
many TRBJ2-7 TRBV7-9 - TGTGCCAGCAGCTTCGCCAGCTCCTACGAGCAGTACTTC CASSFASSYEQYF
many TRBJ2-1 TRBV7-8 TRBD1 TGTGCCAGCAGCCCGATCCGGGACAGGACAAACAATGAGCAGTTCTTC CASSPIRDRTNNEQFF
few TRBJ1-3 TRBV6-1 - TGTGCCAGCGGGAGGCTCTCTGGAAACACCATATATTTT CASGRLSGNTIYF
many TRBJ1-1 TRBV6-2/TRBV6-3 - TGTGCCAGCAGGCGGGACCTCATGAACACTGAAGCTTTCTTT CASRRDLMNTEAFF
many TRBJ2-5 TRBV7-2 - TGTGCCAGCAGCTTACGGTGGGGGCCCCAAGAGACCCAGTACTTC CASSLRWGPQETQYF
many TRBJ1-2 TRBV12-3/TRBV12-4 - TGTGCCAGCAGTTTAGCGCGGAGGCATGGCTACACCTTC CASSLARRHGYTF
few TRBJ1-3 TRBV28 - TGTGCCAGCAGTTACGATGGGGTTCCTGGAAACACCATATATTTT CASSYDGVPGNTIYF
- TRBJ2-7 TRBV29-1 - TGCAGCGTTGAATCCGGGAAATCCTACGAGCAGTACTTC CSVESGKSYEQYF